The clone carrying this T cell receptor beta chain was seen only once. The antigen remains undetermined. One junction end disagrees with the germline gene, perhaps due to a read error. This entry belongs to a study of tumor and adjacent non-tumor tissue in lung cancer. Study details: Stage I to III disease affected 10 men and roughly five women aged about 30 to 85. Whole-study results and caveats: Significantly higher TCR diversity was found in tumor than normal lung.

The template was RNA from unsorted bulk tissue. The normal lung tissue was taken more than 3 cm from the tumor edge. Chemotherapy-naive patients with new lung cancer underwent thoracic surgery in China, August–late 2014. A modified ARM-PCR protocol with three rounds of nested PCR amplified TCRbeta. TCRdb passed the multiplex PCR reads through MiXCR, listing each CDR3 protein once. The sample yields 40,000 to 45,000 distinct CDR3 sequences, about three fifths seen once. The receptor comes from a man between 50 and 59 years old with non-small cell lung cancer. Sequencing was done on a sample of distant non-tumor lung tissue.

The CDR3 DNA reads as TGTGCCAACAGTCTCCTCCTTCCTCCCTGGGAGGCCAGGGAGCTGTTTTTT. This translates into CANSLLLPPWEARELFF. The chain is built from TRBV6-5 and TRBJ2-2, with D perhaps matching TRBD2 (6 bases). The CDR3 has 17 amino acids. Germline V gene sequence: CDR1 MNHEY, CDR2 SVGAGI.